This passage covers 5 T cell receptor beta chains from one sample sequenced in a study of shared clonotypes between healthy human individuals. TCRdb keeps only in-frame clones here, not all; method: immunoSEQ multiplex PCR. The profile shows roughly 220,000 clones, just over 65% of them singletons. The sequenced sample consisted of memory CD4+ T cells sorted from blood. Stated subset: CD45RA-negative fraction. These TCRs come from a man aged 25-45 years in good health.

This chain's CDR3 is CASSFQGYEQYF. The DNA of the CDR3 is TGTGCCAGCAGTTTTCAGGGATACGAGCAGTACTTC. The chain joins TRBV28 to TRBJ2-7; possible D gene TRBD1, 5 bases. V was pared by 3 bases and J by 4 bases, with 7 bases between. The length of the CDR3 is 12 residues. Germline V gives CDR1 MDHEN, CDR2 SYDVKM.

For the CDR3, the DNA is TGCAGTGCTACACAGAACACTGAAGCTTTCTTT. Its protein is CSATQNTEAFF. This chain links TRBV20-1 with TRBJ1-1; no clear D. Trimming pared 4 bases from V and 1 base from J, leaving 4 bases between. The CDR3 is 11 residues long. Germline V lookup: CDR1 DFQATT, CDR2 SNEGSKA (reference sequence).

The gene calls are TRBV5-5 and TRBJ2-3; D gene unclear. This CDR3 region has 13 residues. Deletions cut 4 bases from V and 7 bases from J, with 13 bases between. CDR1 is SGHKS, CDR2 YYEKEE, per germline (reference sequence). CDR3 DNA: TGTGCCAGCAGCCCTCTAAGGACGAATACGCAGTATTTT. As protein: CASSPLRTNTQYF.

This clone was observed a single time. This sequence joins TRBV11-3 and TRBJ2-1; 9 nucleotides match TRBD2. V trimming: 5 bases; J trimming: 9 bases; junction bases outside the gene matches: 8. The CDR3 is 14 residues long. Germline CDR1 is SGHNT and CDR2 is YENEEA. The CDR3 bases are TGTGCCAGCAGCCGAAAGATTAGCGGGAGTGAGCAGTTCTTC. It codes for CASSRKISGSEQFF.

This clone was detected only a few times. The chain has TRBV27 and TRBJ2-5, with 10 bases matching TRBD2. The CDR3 has 17 amino acids. Per the germline V gene, CDR1 is MNHEY and CDR2 is SMNVEV (reference sequence). V trimming: 5 bases; J trimming: 5 bases; junction bases outside the gene matches: 14. The CDR3, as DNA: TGTGCCAGCAGTCCCGACCGACTAGCGGGTGGGGGCGAGACCCAGTACTTC. It specifies CASSPDRLAGGGETQYF.